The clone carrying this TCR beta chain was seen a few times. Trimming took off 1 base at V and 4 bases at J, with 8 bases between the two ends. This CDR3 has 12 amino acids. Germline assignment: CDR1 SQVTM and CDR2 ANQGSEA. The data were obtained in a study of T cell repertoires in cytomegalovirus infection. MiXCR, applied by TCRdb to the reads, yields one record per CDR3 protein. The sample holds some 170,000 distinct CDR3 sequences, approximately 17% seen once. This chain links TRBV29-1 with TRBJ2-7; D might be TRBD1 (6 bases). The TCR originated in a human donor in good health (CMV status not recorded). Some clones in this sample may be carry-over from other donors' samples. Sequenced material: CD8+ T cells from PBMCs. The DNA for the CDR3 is TGCAGCGTTGAAGGGGGGCAGTACGAGCAGTACTTC. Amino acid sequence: CSVEGGQYEQYF.